This note documents a single T cell receptor (beta chain) sequence. The antigen remains undetermined. With V trimmed by 6 bases and J by 4 bases, 4 bases remained unmatched. CDR1 is SGHTA, CDR2 FQGNSA, per germline. The CDR3 sequence is 13 residues long. TCRdb independently ran MiXCR on the 5' RACE reads; one entry per CDR3 protein. The sample lists a few hundred thousand distinct CDR3 sequences, approximately 15% occurring once. These data belong to a study of T-cell memory formation after mild COVID-19. General observations from the study: Proof of SARS-CoV-2 specificity was absent for the second-wave clones that crested on day 37.

The clonotype comes from a man in his late teens or twenties who had mild COVID-19 (a few samples of this study predate the infection). Cell type and time point are not known. The chain couples TRBV7-2 to TRBJ2-5, with 8 bases fitting TRBD1. The sample comprised PBMCs or a T cell subset sorted from them (not recorded which). CDR3 nucleotides: TGTGCCAGCAGGCGACAGGGGCGAGAGACCCAGTACTTC. Its protein product is CASRRQGRETQYF. Using reference TRBV7-2 and TRBJ2-5 for the parts outside the CDR3, the full variable domain is GAGVSQSPSNKVTEKGKDVELRCDPISGHTALYWYRQSLGQGLEFLIYFQGNSAPDKSGLPSDRFSAERTGGSVSTLTIQRTQQEDSAVYLCASRRQGRETQYFGPGTRLLVL.